A selection of T cell receptor beta chains follows, all from one sample in a study of shared clonotypes between healthy human individuals. Assay used: immunoSEQ multiplex PCR; TCRdb lists only in-frame clones, some missing. The sample yields about 2,200,000 clones, about 92% seen once. The sequencing input was naive CD8+ T cells from PBMCs. These receptor sequences come from a man aged 18 to 29 in good health. Some clones in this sample may be carry-over from other donors' samples. Each CDR3 is given with its conserved first and last residue. The D gene is left open where the match is weak. Size is stated for part of the rows, as once, few or many counts, or as a class when the clone is expanded.

clone size: once; V gene: TRBV7-2; D gene: .; J gene: TRBJ2-1; CDR3 DNA: TGTGCCAGCAGAAACCCCCTAAGCGGCTTCTCCTACAATGAGCAGTTCTTC; CDR3 protein: CASRNPLSGFSYNEQFF
clone size: .; V gene: TRBV29-1; D gene: .; J gene: TRBJ2-3; CDR3 DNA: TGCAGCGTTCCCTTCGATACAGTTGACTTCACAGATACGCAGTATTTT; CDR3 protein: CSVPFDTVDFTDTQYF
clone size: .; V gene: TRBV5-6; D gene: .; J gene: TRBJ1-5; CDR3 DNA: TGTGCCAGCAGCTTGGCCACAGGCAATCAGCCCCAGCATTTT; CDR3 protein: CASSLATGNQPQHF
clone size: few; V gene: TRBV29-1; D gene: .; J gene: TRBJ1-1; CDR3 DNA: TGCAGCGTTTGGTCTGCTGAAGCTTTCTTT; CDR3 protein: CSVWSAEAFF
clone size: once; V gene: TRBV6-5; D gene: .; J gene: TRBJ2-1; CDR3 DNA: TGTGCCAGCAGTTACTCGAACCCCAATGAGCAGTTCTTC; CDR3 protein: CASSYSNPNEQFF
clone size: .; V gene: TRBV29-1; D gene: .; J gene: TRBJ2-2; CDR3 DNA: TGCAGCGCTAGGGACTCCAAGTTGAACACCGGGGAGCTGTTTTTT; CDR3 protein: CSARDSKLNTGELFF
clone size: .; V gene: TRBV4-3; D gene: TRBD2; J gene: TRBJ2-1; CDR3 DNA: TGCGCCAGCAGCCAAAGCGGGAGCTCCTACAATGAGCAGTTCTTC; CDR3 protein: CASSQSGSSYNEQFF
clone size: .; V gene: TRBV6-5; D gene: TRBD1; J gene: TRBJ1-1; CDR3 DNA: TGTGCCAGCAGGTATTATAGACAGGGGAACACTGAAGCTTTCTTT; CDR3 protein: CASRYYRQGNTEAFF
clone size: .; V gene: TRBV27; D gene: TRBD2; J gene: TRBJ2-7; CDR3 DNA: TGTGCCAGCAGTTTAGGCGGGAGCGAGCAGTACTTC; CDR3 protein: CASSLGGSEQYF
clone size: .; V gene: TRBV28; D gene: TRBD2; J gene: TRBJ2-1; CDR3 DNA: TGTGCCAGCAGTTTACCCCTAGCGGGAGGGTTCTACAATGAGCAGTTCTTC; CDR3 protein: CASSLPLAGGFYNEQFF
clone size: .; V gene: TRBV5-6; D gene: .; J gene: TRBJ1-3; CDR3 DNA: TGTGCCAGCAGCTTGGGTCCAGGGTTTATCTCTGGAAACACCATATATTTT; CDR3 protein: CASSLGPGFISGNTIYF
clone size: .; V gene: TRBV5-1; D gene: .; J gene: TRBJ1-4; CDR3 DNA: TGCGCCAGCAGCTTGGTGGGGGCAGGTGAAAAACTGTTTTTT; CDR3 protein: CASSLVGAGEKLFF
clone size: .; V gene: TRBV4-2; D gene: TRBD2; J gene: TRBJ2-1; CDR3 DNA: TGTGCCAGCAGCCAAGCCGGACTAGCGGGAGGGGCATACAATGAGCAGTTCTTC; CDR3 protein: CASSQAGLAGGAYNEQFF
clone size: .; V gene: TRBV5-6; D gene: TRBD2; J gene: TRBJ2-2; CDR3 DNA: TGTGCCAGCAGCCCGGGGACTAGCGGGACCGGGGAGCTGTTTTTT; CDR3 protein: CASSPGTSGTGELFF
clone size: once; V gene: TRBV4-2; D gene: .; J gene: TRBJ2-7; CDR3 DNA: TGTGCCAGCAGCCAAGGCCCGTTCTCGGGGGTTCAATACGAGCAGTACTTC; CDR3 protein: CASSQGPFSGVQYEQYF
clone size: once; V gene: TRBV9; D gene: .; J gene: TRBJ1-2; CDR3 DNA: TGTGCCAGCAGCCCGGACGGGCCCTATGGCTACACCTTC; CDR3 protein: CASSPDGPYGYTF
clone size: .; V gene: TRBV10-3; D gene: TRBD2; J gene: TRBJ2-3; CDR3 DNA: TGTGCCAGCCTGGGGTCGGCGGGAGTTTCGGATACGCAGTATTTT; CDR3 protein: CASLGSAGVSDTQYF
clone size: once; V gene: TRBV9; D gene: .; J gene: TRBJ2-7; CDR3 DNA: TGTGCCAGCAGCGTAGAAAGATCGGGCTACGAGCAGTACTTC; CDR3 protein: CASSVERSGYEQYF
clone size: .; V gene: TRBV9; D gene: .; J gene: TRBJ2-6; CDR3 DNA: TGTGCCAGCGAAAGGCCGTACAAACAAAGTCGGGCCAACGTCCTGACTTTC; CDR3 protein: CASERPYKQSRANVLTF
clone size: .; V gene: TRBV4-1; D gene: .; J gene: TRBJ2-7; CDR3 DNA: TGCGCCAGCAGCCAAGACCTGAAGACCTACGAGCAGTACTTC; CDR3 protein: CASSQDLKTYEQYF
clone size: .; V gene: TRBV29-1; D gene: TRBD2; J gene: TRBJ2-5; CDR3 DNA: TGCAGCGTTGACACTAGCGGGCTTACCCAAGAGACCCAGTACTTC; CDR3 protein: CSVDTSGLTQETQYF
clone size: .; V gene: TRBV7-9; D gene: .; J gene: TRBJ1-1; CDR3 DNA: TGTGCCAGCAGCCCCGGGGGGGGCGGTGAAGCTTTCTTT; CDR3 protein: CASSPGGGGEAFF
clone size: .; V gene: TRBV6-6; D gene: .; J gene: TRBJ2-1; CDR3 DNA: TGTGCCAGCAGTTACAGGAAGAACCGGGATGAGCAGTTCTTC; CDR3 protein: CASSYRKNRDEQFF
clone size: .; V gene: TRBV5-6; D gene: TRBD1; J gene: TRBJ1-2; CDR3 DNA: TGTGCCAGCAGCCGAGGGGGCGCGAGAGGCTACACCTTC; CDR3 protein: CASSRGGARGYTF
clone size: .; V gene: TRBV5-6; D gene: TRBD1; J gene: TRBJ2-1; CDR3 DNA: TGTGCCAGCAGCTTCGGGACAGGGGCCTACAATGAGCAGTTCTTC; CDR3 protein: CASSFGTGAYNEQFF
clone size: .; V gene: TRBV27; D gene: .; J gene: TRBJ2-4; CDR3 DNA: TGTGCCAGCGGCCCCAGGGGACTAGCCAAAAACATTCAGTACTTC; CDR3 protein: CASGPRGLAKNIQYF
clone size: .; V gene: TRBV29-1; D gene: .; J gene: TRBJ2-1; CDR3 DNA: TGCAGCGTTCTTGGGACTGCCCATTCGGACGGTGAGCAGTTCTTC; CDR3 protein: CSVLGTAHSDGEQFF
clone size: .; V gene: TRBV6-6; D gene: .; J gene: TRBJ2-2; CDR3 DNA: TGTGCCAGCAGTTACTCTAGCGGAGCGAACACCGGGGAGCTGTTTTTT; CDR3 protein: CASSYSSGANTGELFF
clone size: .; V gene: TRBV27; D gene: TRBD2; J gene: TRBJ2-7; CDR3 DNA: TGTGCCAGCAGTCCGGGACTAGCGGGAGGAGAGCAGTACTTC; CDR3 protein: CASSPGLAGGEQYF
clone size: .; V gene: TRBV21-1; D gene: .; J gene: TRBJ2-5; CDR3 DNA: TGTGCCAGCAGCGGGACACCCTACCAAGAGACCCAGTACTTC; CDR3 protein: CASSGTPYQETQYF
clone size: .; V gene: TRBV18; D gene: TRBD1; J gene: TRBJ1-1; CDR3 DNA: TGTGCCAGCTCACTCGACAGGGCGTACACTGAAGCTTTCTTT; CDR3 protein: CASSLDRAYTEAFF
clone size: .; V gene: TRBV27; D gene: .; J gene: TRBJ1-1; CDR3 DNA: TGTGCCAGCAGCCGGGGGGGACGGTTGAACACTGAAGCTTTCTTT; CDR3 protein: CASSRGGRLNTEAFF
clone size: .; V gene: TRBV7-3; D gene: .; J gene: TRBJ1-1; CDR3 DNA: TGTGCCAGCAGCTTAAAACTGGCACTGAACACTGAAGCTTTCTTT; CDR3 protein: CASSLKLALNTEAFF
clone size: .; V gene: TRBV29-1; D gene: .; J gene: TRBJ2-1; CDR3 DNA: TGCAGCGTCTCCGGGGGAGTTGTCTACAATGAGCAGTTCTTC; CDR3 protein: CSVSGGVVYNEQFF
clone size: .; V gene: TRBV7-3; D gene: TRBD1; J gene: TRBJ2-1; CDR3 DNA: TGTGCCAGCAGCTCCCGACAGGGGGGGTGGGATGAGCAGTTCTTC; CDR3 protein: CASSSRQGGWDEQFF
clone size: .; V gene: TRBV5-1; D gene: .; J gene: TRBJ2-5; CDR3 DNA: TGCGCCAGCTTGGACAGTCAAGAGACCCAGTACTTC; CDR3 protein: CASLDSQETQYF
clone size: .; V gene: TRBV7-9; D gene: .; J gene: TRBJ2-1; CDR3 DNA: TGTGCCAGCAGCCCCCAGGCGGTAGAGCAGTTCTTC; CDR3 protein: CASSPQAVEQFF
clone size: .; V gene: TRBV11-2; D gene: .; J gene: TRBJ1-1; CDR3 DNA: TGTGCCAGCAGCTTACTCCCGGGAAACACTGAAGCTTTCTTT; CDR3 protein: CASSLLPGNTEAFF